This T cell receptor (beta chain) is from a study of cytomegalovirus exposure and HLA in healthy donors. PCR used 60 Vbeta primers and 13 Jbeta primers. TCRdb keeps only in-frame clones here, not all; method: immunoSEQ multiplex PCR. The sample carries about 120,000 clones, 78% recorded once. Sequencing was performed on PBMCs. The receptor comes from a woman aged 25 to 39 in good health and CMV-seropositive.

Here the CDR3 reads CASSQRVRAGELFF. CDR3 DNA: TGTGCCAGCAGCCAAAGGGTCAGGGCCGGGGAGCTGTTTTTT. The chain carries TRBV14 and TRBJ2-2, with D perhaps matching TRBD1 (5 bases). Germline V gives CDR1 SGHDN, CDR2 FVKESK. V lost 2 bases and J lost 6, with 10 bases in between. This CDR3 contains 14 residues.